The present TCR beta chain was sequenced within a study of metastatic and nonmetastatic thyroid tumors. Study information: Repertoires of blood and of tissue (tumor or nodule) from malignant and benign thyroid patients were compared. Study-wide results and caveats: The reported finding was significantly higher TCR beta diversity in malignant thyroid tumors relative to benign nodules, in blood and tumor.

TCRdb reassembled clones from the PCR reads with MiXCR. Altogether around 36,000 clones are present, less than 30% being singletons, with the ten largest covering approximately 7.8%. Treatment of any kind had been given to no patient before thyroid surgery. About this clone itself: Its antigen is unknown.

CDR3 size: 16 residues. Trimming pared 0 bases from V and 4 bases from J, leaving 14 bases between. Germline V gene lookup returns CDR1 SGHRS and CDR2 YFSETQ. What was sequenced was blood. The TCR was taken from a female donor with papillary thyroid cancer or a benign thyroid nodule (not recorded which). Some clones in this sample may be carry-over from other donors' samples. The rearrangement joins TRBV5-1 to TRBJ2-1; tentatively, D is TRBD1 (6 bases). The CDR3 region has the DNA TGCGCCAGCAGCTTGGCGGGCTGGCAGGGGTACAATGAGCAGTTCTTC. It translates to CASSLAGWQGYNEQFF.